This entry is about one T cell receptor beta chain. Additional DNA sequences in this sample encode the identical CDR3. This sample was included in a study of blood T cell repertoires in COVID-19. Assay used: immunoSEQ multiplex PCR; TCRdb lists only in-frame clones, some missing. The table shows about 220,000 clones, with more than 70% occurring only once. The CDR3 is made up of 12 amino acids. Trimming took off 6 bases at V and 0 bases at J, with 6 bases between the two ends. The V gene's germline CDR1 is KGHSH and CDR2 LQKENI. The V call is TRBV18, the J call TRBJ2-7; D unresolved. This sequence originates from a woman over 75 with acute or convalescent COVID-19. Sequencing used peripheral blood. The CDR3 region is CASSPSSYEQYF. The CDR3 DNA reads as TGTGCCAGCTCCCCGAGCTCCTACGAGCAGTACTTC. Full variable domain (missing parts from reference TRBV18 and TRBJ2-7): NAGVMQNPRHLVRRRGQEARLRCSPMKGHSHVYWYRQLPEEGLKFMVYLQKENIIDESGMPKERFSAEFPKEGPSILRIQQVVRGDSAAYFCASSPSSYEQYFGPGTRLTVT.